Listed here are 23 T cell receptor beta chains from one sample, sequenced in a study of post-analysis software for immune sequencing data. Study-wide points: Patients had higher frequencies than controls of a few TRBV segments, including TRBV5-6, TRBV5-1 and TRBV20-1.

TCR beta cDNA libraries included unique molecular identifiers. TCRdb used MiXCR to reprocess the PCR reads, holding one entry per CDR3 protein. The table records hundreds of thousands of distinct CDR3 sequences, 25% to 30% of them present only once. No cognate antigen is known for these TCRs. The sample was blood. The receptors come from a girl under 18 with multiple sclerosis.

This clonotype turned up a few times. The chain employs TRBV5-6 and TRBJ2-5, with D possibly TRBD1 on 6 matching bases. The ends were cut back, 5 bases at V and 5 bases at J, with 16 bases in the middle. The CDR3 loop spans 14 amino acids. Germline V gene sequence: CDR1 SGHDT, CDR2 YYEEEE. The CDR3 DNA reads as TGTGCCAGCAGTATCACAGGGAGAATTGAGACCCAGTACTTC. This codes for CASSITGRIETQYF.

In this sample, this clonotype turned up many times. Here the CDR3 reads CSARRQGYEQYF. The CDR3 DNA follows: TGCAGTGCTAGAAGACAGGGCTACGAGCAGTACTTC. V gene TRBV20-1 combines with J gene TRBJ2-7; 7 nucleotides agree with TRBD1. In germline, CDR1 is DFQATT, CDR2 SNEGSKA (reference sequence). There are 12 residues in the CDR3. Trimming cost V 2 bases and J 3 bases; bases outside gene matches: 1.

This clonotype was seen a few times. The chain joins TRBV29-1 to TRBJ2-5; 8 bases fit TRBD2. This CDR3 is built from 13 residues. Germline V gives CDR1 SQVTM, CDR2 ANQGSEA. The junction had 14 bases not matched to a gene; V was cut back by 7 bases and J by 10 bases. The CDR3 reads CSAWTSPSPGQYF. The CDR3 DNA follows: TGCAGCGCCTGGACTAGCCCCTCCCCGGGCCAGTACTTC.

The chain is built from TRBV20-1 and TRBJ1-1, with D perhaps TRBD1 (5 bases). The CDR3 has 14 residues. V was cut by 6 bases and J by 1 base, with 15 bases left in between. Germline loops: CDR1 DFQATT, CDR2 SNEGSKA (reference sequence). The CDR3 DNA is TGCAGTGCAGACGGGACGGCGACGAACACTGAAGCTTTCTTT. It codes for CSADGTATNTEAFF.

Worth noting for this clonotype: Germline is not matched at one junction end, which may reflect a read error. The rearrangement links TRBV11-2 to TRBJ2-3; D unclear. Germline V gives CDR1 SGHAT, CDR2 FQNNGV. CDR3 length: 16 amino acids. The CDR3: CAGSLERSMAADTQYF. Written as DNA, the CDR3 is TGTGCCGGCAGCTTAGAAAGGAGTATGGCGGCAGATACGCAGTATTTT. Supplemented by reference TRBV11-2 and TRBJ2-3, the full variable domain reads EAGVAQSPRYKIIEKRQSVAFWCNPISGHATLYWYQQILGQGPKLLIQFQNNGVVDDSQLPKDRFSAERLKGVDSTLKIQPAKLEDSAVYLCAGSLERSMAADTQYFGPGTRLTVL.

This clonotype was detected only a few times. The chain employs TRBV29-1 and TRBJ2-3; D remains ambiguous. The CDR3 is 13 amino acids. Germline V lookup: CDR1 SQVTM, CDR2 ANQGSEA. V shed 4 bases and J shed 5 bases, with 13 bases lying between them. CDR3 DNA: TGCAGCGTTGGGCCTCGGAGTAGAGATACGCAGTATTTT. Translating it yields CSVGPRSRDTQYF.

This clonotype was counted a few times. The chain joins TRBV5-6 to TRBJ1-5, with no clear D. The CDR3 is made up of 15 amino acids. Per the germline V gene, CDR1 is SGHDT and CDR2 is YYEEEE. Trimming took 2 bases from V and 0 from J, leaving 9 bases between them. The CDR3 protein is CASSFSGYSNQPQHF. As DNA, the CDR3 is TGTGCCAGCAGCTTTTCGGGATATAGCAATCAGCCCCAGCATTTT.

The chain carries TRBV10-3 and TRBJ2-3; 10 bases map to TRBD2. CDR1 and CDR2 from the germline V gene are ENHRY and SYGVKD. The CDR3 extends over 15 amino acids. After removal of 7 bases from V and 0 bases from J, the junction contained 4 bases not matched to a gene. As DNA, the CDR3 is TGTGCCATCAAAGCTAGCGGGGGAAGCACAGATACGCAGTATTTT. Its translation is CAIKASGGSTDTQYF.

The chain recombines TRBV10-2 with TRBJ2-5; 9 bases fit TRBD2. The CDR3 totals 15 residues. V gave up 6 bases and J gave up 4 bases; unmatched junction bases: 9. The germline gives CDR1 WSHSY, CDR2 SAAADI. This CDR3 reads CASRSTSGGRETQYF. In nucleotides, the CDR3 is TGCGCCAGCAGGTCGACTAGCGGAGGGCGAGAGACCCAGTACTTC.

The chain uses TRBV28 and TRBJ2-1; TRBD2 matches at 10 bases. With 10 bases clipped from V and 4 bases from J, the junction kept 4 bases outside the gene matches. The CDR3 has 13 residues. Germline V gene lookup returns CDR1 MDHEN and CDR2 SYDVKM. The CDR3: CATRTSGYNEQFF. In DNA, the CDR3 is TGTGCCACCCGGACTAGCGGATACAATGAGCAGTTCTTC.

A single count supports this clonotype. The junction does not match germline at one end; this may be a read error. The chain employs TRBV6-2 or TRBV6-3 and TRBJ2-7; 8 nucleotides match TRBD1. Germline CDR1 is MNHEY and CDR2 is SVGEGT. The CDR3 has 15 amino acids. CDR3 in amino acids: CAGSTDRASSYEQYF. Written as DNA, the CDR3 is TGTGCCGGCAGTACGGACAGGGCGAGCTCCTACGAGCAGTACTTC.

This clonotype was observed a few times. The chain couples TRBV12-3 or TRBV12-4 to TRBJ1-1, with a tentative D call TRBD1 (6 bases). CDR3 size: 14 residues. Trimming removed 6 bases from V and 2 bases from J, with 13 bases in between. The CDR3 spells CASSLTGDNTEAFF. Written as DNA, the CDR3 is TGTGCCAGCAGCCTGACAGGAGATAACACTGAAGCTTTCTTT.

As for this clonotype: An end of the junction differs from the germline gene, which may be a read error. The chain uses TRBV12-3 or TRBV12-4 and TRBJ2-3; 15 nucleotides match TRBD2. The CDR3 runs to 17 residues. The CDR3 coding sequence is TGTGCTAGCAGCTATATGGGACTAGCGGGGGGACCAGATACGCAGTATTTT. Its translation: CASSYMGLAGGPDTQYF.

This clonotype was observed many times. J is TRBJ1-2 and V is TRBV6-5, with D perhaps TRBD1 (6 bases). The V end was cut by 6 bases, the J end by 3 bases, with 11 bases between. The CDR3 covers 13 residues. Germline CDR1 and CDR2: MNHEY and SVGAGI. The CDR3 is CASSRGGDYGYTF. The DNA for the CDR3 is TGTGCCAGCAGCCGAGGGGGGGACTATGGCTACACCTTC.

The chain couples TRBV28 to TRBJ2-2; no definite D call. The CDR3 extends over 13 amino acids. Trimming shortened V by 5 bases and J by 6 bases, and 10 bases separated the two germline ends. Germline V gene sequence: CDR1 MDHEN, CDR2 SYDVKM. This chain's CDR3 is CASSTPSPGELFF. CDR3 DNA: TGTGCCAGCAGTACCCCCAGTCCCGGGGAGCTGTTTTTT. The full variable domain, rest sourced from reference TRBV28 and TRBJ2-2, is DVKVTQSSRYLVKRTGEKVFLECVQDMDHENMFWYRQDPGLGLRLIYFSYDVKMKEKGDIPEGYSVSREKKERFSLILESASTNQTSMYLCASSTPSPGELFFGEGSRLTVL.

This clonotype was observed a handful of times. The chain couples TRBV20-1 to TRBJ2-1; 7 bases fit TRBD1. The trim removed 6 bases at V and 4 bases at J, leaving 15 bases unmatched. From germline, CDR1 is DFQATT and CDR2 SNEGSKA (reference sequence). The CDR3 runs 16 residues. CDR3 amino acids: CSASDRVDLSYNEQFF. For the CDR3, the DNA is TGCAGTGCAAGCGACAGGGTCGATCTCTCATACAATGAGCAGTTCTTC.

V is TRBV4-1 and J is TRBJ2-1; 7 positions agree with TRBD1. Losses at the gene ends were 2 bases for V and 5 bases for J; bases not matched to a gene: 9. This CDR3 comprises 16 residues. Germline V CDR1 and CDR2: MGHRA, YSYEKL. CDR3 DNA: TGCGCCAGCAGCCAAAGTCTTACCGGGACAGACAATGAGCAGTTCTTC. Amino acid sequence: CASSQSLTGTDNEQFF.

The chain links TRBV5-1 to TRBJ1-1; 9 bases are a match to TRBD1. V lost 4 bases to trimming and J lost 0 bases; unmatched junction nucleotides: 10. Germline values: CDR1 SGHRS, CDR2 YFSETQ. The CDR3 is 17 residues long. The CDR3: CASSTLTGGSMNTEAFF. The CDR3 DNA is TGCGCCAGCAGCACCTTGACAGGGGGAAGTATGAACACTGAAGCTTTCTTT.

The V and J genes are TRBV13 and TRBJ2-1, with D possibly TRBD2 on 5 matching bases. The CDR3 covers 16 residues. From germline, CDR1 is PRHDT and CDR2 FYEKMQ (reference sequence). V was clipped by 6 bases and J by 1 base, with 16 bases between them. In DNA form, the CDR3 reads TGTGCCAGCAGATATAGCCATAGCGAATCCTACAATGAGCAGTTCTTC. Its translation is CASRYSHSESYNEQFF.

This clonotype showed up just a few times. The gene calls are TRBV20-1 and TRBJ2-1; the D gene is possibly TRBD1 (5 bases). The CDR3 length is 14 residues. Germline CDR1 is DFQATT and CDR2 is SNEGSKA (reference sequence). V dropped 1 base and J dropped 6 bases, with 13 bases sitting between them. The DNA for the CDR3 is TGCAGTGCTAGAGTTCTTTGGGGCCGCAATGAGCAGTTCTTC. Residues: CSARVLWGRNEQFF.

This clonotype was detected only a few times. V and J are TRBV28 and TRBJ2-5, with D possibly matching TRBD2 (5 bases). CDR1 and CDR2 (germline): MDHEN, SYDVKM. This CDR3 contains 12 residues. V was shortened by 2 bases and J by 7 bases, with 8 bases between the two germline ends. In nucleotides, the CDR3 is TGTGCCAGCAGTTTACCCGGAGGGACCCAGTACTTC. It yields the protein CASSLPGGTQYF.

The V and J genes are TRBV15 and TRBJ2-7; D is possibly TRBD2 (6 bases). This CDR3 is built from 13 residues. CDR1 and CDR2 (germline): LNHNV, YYDKDF (reference sequence). The V gene lost 1 base and the J gene lost 4 bases, with 8 bases spanning the gap. This chain's CDR3 is CATSRAGTYEQYF. In DNA form, the CDR3 reads TGTGCCACCAGCAGAGCAGGGACTTACGAGCAGTACTTC.

Concerning this clonotype itself: One end of the junction is discordant with germline, which a read error may explain. This chain joins TRBV20-1 and TRBJ1-5; 10 bases are a match to TRBD1. The CDR3 is made up of 15 amino acids. The V gene's germline CDR1 is DFQATT and CDR2 SNEGSKA (reference sequence). This CDR3 is CSTRRDRGRRQPQHF. Written as DNA, the CDR3 is TGCAGTACTAGACGGGACAGGGGAAGGAGACAGCCCCAGCATTTT.